This TCR beta chain emerged from a study of T cell changes during pregnancy in multiple sclerosis. V shed 0 bases and J shed 1 base, with 10 bases lying between them. Germline V lookup: CDR1 SGDLS, CDR2 YYNGEE. The CDR3 length is 15 residues. The repertoire was sequenced with immunoSEQ multiplex PCR; TCRdb's copy has only in-frame clones and lacks some. The sample lists about 76,000 clones; roughly 94% were seen once. This clone occurred a few times. This sample comprised peripheral blood, obtained in the third trimester of pregnancy. This chain connects TRBV9 to TRBJ1-1; D is ambiguous. The sequence was collected from a female donor with multiple sclerosis, enrolled in a pregnancy study. The CDR3 region is CASSVGPRGNTEAFF. As DNA, the CDR3 is TGTGCCAGCAGCGTAGGACCCCGAGGGAACACTGAAGCTTTCTTT.